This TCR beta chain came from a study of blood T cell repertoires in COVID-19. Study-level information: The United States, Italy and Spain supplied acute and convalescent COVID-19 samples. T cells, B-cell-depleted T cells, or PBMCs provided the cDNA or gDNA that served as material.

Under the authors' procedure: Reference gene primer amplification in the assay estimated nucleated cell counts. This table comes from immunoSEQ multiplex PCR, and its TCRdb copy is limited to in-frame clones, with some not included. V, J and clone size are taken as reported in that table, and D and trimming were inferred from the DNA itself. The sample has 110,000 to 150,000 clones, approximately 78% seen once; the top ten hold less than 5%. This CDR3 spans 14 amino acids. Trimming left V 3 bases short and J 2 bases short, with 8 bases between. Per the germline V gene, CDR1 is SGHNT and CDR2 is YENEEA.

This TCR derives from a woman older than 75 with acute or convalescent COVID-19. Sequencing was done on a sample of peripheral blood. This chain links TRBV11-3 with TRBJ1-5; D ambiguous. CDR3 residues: CASSLLVGNQPQHF. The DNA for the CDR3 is TGTGCCAGCAGCTTGTTGGTAGGCAATCAGCCCCAGCATTTT.